Following are 18 T cell receptor beta chains from one sample sequenced in a study of blood T cell repertoires in COVID-19. Profiling relied on immunoSEQ multiplex PCR, and the TCRdb table lists in-frame clones only, not all of them. The sample lists about 150,000 clones, approximately 83% occurring once. Sequencing was carried out using peripheral blood. These receptors were obtained from an older woman with COVID-19, enrolled during active disease.

This chain uses TRBV5-1 with TRBJ1-2; 7 bases are a match to TRBD1. Germline V gene data show CDR1 as SGHRS and CDR2 as YFSETQ. The J segment lost 0 bases and the V segment lost 4 bases, leaving 6 bases of the junction unmatched. The CDR3 has 15 amino acids. In DNA form, the CDR3 reads TGCGCCAGCAGCGGCGGGGACAGAGCTAACTATGGCTACACCTTC. This sequence encodes CASSGGDRANYGYTF.

This chain uses TRBV19 with TRBJ2-3; TRBD2 matches at 9 bases. Germline V gives CDR1 LNHDA, CDR2 SQIVND (reference sequence). The CDR3 runs 18 residues. The ends lost 7 bases at V and 3 bases at J; junction bases unmatched: 17. The CDR3 spells CASTQGRGGSSRTDTQYF. The CDR3 DNA follows: TGTGCCAGTACCCAGGGGCGGGGGGGCTCGAGTCGGACAGATACGCAGTATTTT.

The chain is built from TRBV27 and TRBJ2-3; TRBD2 might be the D (5 bases). Germline V gives CDR1 MNHEY, CDR2 SMNVEV (reference sequence). V dropped 5 bases and J dropped 2 bases, with 8 bases sitting between them. This CDR3 spans 13 amino acids. The CDR3 DNA reads as TGTGCCAGCAGTCCGAGGGACACAGATACGCAGTATTTT. Residues: CASSPRDTDTQYF.

The chain combines TRBV2 with TRBJ1-3; D uncertain. V lost 4 bases, J lost 4 bases, and 8 bases lay in between. This CDR3 is 13 amino acids long. CDR1 SNHLY and CDR2 FYNNEI come from the germline V gene. The CDR3 nucleotides are TGTGCCAGCAGTGGACCGGAGGGAAACACCATATATTTT. Its protein is CASSGPEGNTIYF.

This chain uses TRBV5-1 with TRBJ2-2; 7 bases are shared with TRBD2. Trimming at V came to 6 bases and at J to 2 bases, leaving 10 bases not matched to a gene. This CDR3 comprises 16 residues. The V gene's germline CDR1 is SGHRS and CDR2 YFSETQ. CDR3 loop: CASTVILAGNTGELFF. The CDR3 nucleotides are TGCGCCAGCACCGTAATCTTAGCGGGTAACACCGGGGAGCTGTTTTTT.

The chain combines TRBV14 with TRBJ2-5; TRBD1 is a possible D gene (5 bases). The CDR3 consists of 16 residues. CDR1 is SGHDN and CDR2 is FVKESK in the germline V gene. V lost 1 base and J lost 0, with 12 bases in between. CDR3 residues: CASSQGRTQYQETQYF. In nucleotides, the CDR3 is TGTGCCAGCAGCCAAGGACGGACACAATACCAAGAGACCCAGTACTTC.

CDR3 bases: TGTGCCAGCAGTCGACTGCGGGAGTCGGGCGGGGAGCTGTTTTTT. Translated: CASSRLRESGGELFF. The rearrangement uses TRBV6-6 and TRBJ2-2; TRBD2 matches at 7 bases. Germline V gives CDR1 MNHNY, CDR2 SVGAGI (reference sequence). V lost 5 bases to trimming and J lost 7 bases; unmatched junction nucleotides: 10. The CDR3 is 15 residues long.

This chain joins TRBV9 and TRBJ1-1; the D gene is possibly TRBD1 (5 bases). The CDR3 contains 16 residues. Germline V lookup: CDR1 SGDLS, CDR2 YYNGEE. Trimming shortened V by 0 bases and J by 0 bases, and 12 bases separated the two germline ends. The CDR3 here is CASSVVPRGMNTEAFF. The CDR3 DNA reads TGTGCCAGCAGCGTAGTACCCCGGGGGATGAACACTGAAGCTTTCTTT.

The V call is TRBV7-6, the J call TRBJ1-1; TRBD1 matches at 7 bases. The V gene's germline CDR1 is SGHVS and CDR2 FNYEAQ. The CDR3 sequence is 17 residues long. The J segment lost 0 bases and the V segment lost 1 base, leaving 8 bases of the junction unmatched. CDR3 amino acids: CASSLDTGELMNTEAFF. CDR3 bases: TGTGCCAGCAGCTTAGACACAGGGGAACTCATGAACACTGAAGCTTTCTTT.

CDR3 protein: CSARTGGDSPLHF. The CDR3 nucleotides read TGCAGCGCCAGGACAGGGGGAGATTCACCCCTCCACTTT. J is TRBJ1-6 and V is TRBV29-1; 10 nucleotides line up with TRBD1. V lost 7 bases, J lost 8 bases, and 5 bases stayed unmatched. The CDR3 spans 13 residues. Germline-derived CDR1 and CDR2 are SQVTM and ANQGSEA.

The gene calls are TRBV11-2 and TRBJ1-1; D remains unclear. V was trimmed by 0 bases and J by 1 base, leaving 9 bases between them. The CDR3 spans 15 residues. CDR1 is SGHAT, CDR2 FQNNGV, per germline. The CDR3 region is CASSLDYSWNTEAFF. The CDR3 DNA reads TGTGCCAGCAGCTTAGACTATAGCTGGAACACTGAAGCTTTCTTT. Filled out from reference TRBV11-2 and TRBJ1-1, the complete variable domain reads EAGVAQSPRYKIIEKRQSVAFWCNPISGHATLYWYQQILGQGPKLLIQFQNNGVVDDSQLPKDRFSAERLKGVDSTLKIQPAKLEDSAVYLCASSLDYSWNTEAFFGQGTRLTVV.

The J gene is TRBJ1-4, the V gene TRBV27, with 8 bases lining up with TRBD1. Germline V gene data show CDR1 as MNHEY and CDR2 as SMNVEV (reference sequence). The CDR3 has 14 residues. J was trimmed by 6 bases and V by 4 bases; bases with no gene match: 4. In DNA, the CDR3 is TGTGCCAGCAGTTCCACAGGGGGGGATGAAAAACTGTTTTTT. It codes for CASSSTGGDEKLFF.

V and J are TRBV7-2 and TRBJ2-3; perhaps TRBD2 as D (7 bases). Germline CDR1 and CDR2: SGHTA and FQGNSA. The CDR3 loop spans 16 amino acids. Trimming shortened V by 5 bases and J by 1 base, and 16 bases separated the two germline ends. CDR3 amino acids: CASSNLAGARTDTQYF. In DNA form, the CDR3 reads TGTGCCAGCAGCAATCTGGCGGGGGCACGCACAGATACGCAGTATTTT.

The chain recombines TRBV3-1 (or the pseudogene TRBV3-2) with TRBJ2-5; 7 bases are a match to TRBD1. J gave up 3 bases and V 0 bases, and 1 base lay outside the gene matches. The V gene's germline CDR1 is LGHDT and CDR2 YNNKEL (reference sequence). CDR3 length equals 14 residues. The CDR3 nucleotides are TGTGCCAGCAGCCAAGAGGACAGGAAAGAGACCCAGTACTTC. Translation: CASSQEDRKETQYF.

The rearrangement uses TRBV29-1 and TRBJ2-7, with a tentative D call TRBD2 (7 bases). V lost 4 bases and J 1 base, leaving 11 bases between the germline ends. Germline CDR1 reads SQVTM; CDR2 reads ANQGSEA. The CDR3 loop spans 13 amino acids. The CDR3 is CSVGGRGSYEQYF. The CDR3 DNA follows: TGCAGCGTTGGGGGGAGGGGGTCCTACGAGCAGTACTTC.

The genes are TRBV9 and TRBJ2-2, with 7 bases aligning to TRBD2. The CDR3 covers 15 residues. Trimming removed 4 bases from V and 4 bases from J; junction bases left unmatched: 7. From germline, CDR1 is SGDLS and CDR2 YYNGEE. Here the CDR3 reads CASSNGGMVTGELFF. CDR3 coding DNA: TGTGCCAGCAGCAACGGGGGGATGGTCACCGGGGAGCTGTTTTTT.

The V call is TRBV2, the J call TRBJ1-6; D not certain. Trimming cost V 2 bases and J 7 bases, with 9 bases left between them. Germline values: CDR1 SNHLY, CDR2 FYNNEI. The CDR3 is 14 residues long. CDR3 in amino acids: CASSERRQNSPLHF. The CDR3 DNA sequence: TGTGCCAGCAGTGAACGGCGGCAGAATTCACCCCTCCACTTT.

The rearrangement joins TRBV3-1 (or the pseudogene TRBV3-2) to TRBJ2-2, with 8 bases that match TRBD1. Germline CDR1 is LGHDT and CDR2 is YNNKEL (reference sequence). The CDR3 has 15 residues. V was clipped by 4 bases and J by 0 bases; unmatched bases: 1. The DNA of the CDR3 is TGTGCCAGCAGCCTGGACAGGGCGAACACCGGGGAGCTGTTTTTT. The encoded protein is CASSLDRANTGELFF.